A selection of T cell receptor beta chains follows, all from one sample in a study of lymphopenia after photon versus proton radiotherapy. Repertoires were generated with immunoSEQ multiplex PCR, while TCRdb's copy carries only in-frame clones and drops some. The table has about 39,000 clones, approximately 90% seen once. The input for sequencing was peripheral blood, taken from a patient treated with photon-based radiotherapy. Source of these receptors: a man between 60 and 75 years old with cholangiocarcinoma. The CDR3 runs from the conserved cysteine through the conserved F or W. Fields, in order: V gene, CDR3 length, J gene, D gene, clone size, CDR3 protein, CDR3 DNA. A D gene is named only where the DNA matches it firmly. A row's size may be missing; if present it is once, few, many or a size class.

TRBV28	15	TRBJ2-3	TRBD1	.	CASSLRQGGTDTQYF	TGTGCCAGCAGTCTAAGACAGGGCGGCACAGATACGCAGTATTTT
TRBV6-5	13	TRBJ1-5	.	.	CASSWIIGQPQHF	TGTGCCAGCAGTTGGATTATAGGGCAGCCCCAGCATTTT
TRBV5-1	15	TRBJ1-2	TRBD1	.	CASSLDGQGNYGYTF	TGCGCCAGCAGCTTGGACGGACAGGGGAACTATGGCTACACCTTC
TRBV7-2	12	TRBJ1-1	.	.	CASSLFPTEAFF	TGTGCCAGCAGCTTATTTCCCACTGAAGCTTTCTTT
TRBV19	12	TRBJ1-1	.	.	CASGRENTEAFF	TGTGCCAGTGGTAGGGAGAACACTGAAGCTTTCTTT
TRBV28	16	TRBJ1-5	TRBD1	.	CASSPSGGYQNQPQHF	TGTGCCAGCAGCCCATCAGGGGGGTATCAAAATCAGCCCCAGCATTTT
TRBV5-3	14	TRBJ2-5	.	.	CARSLRPLQETQYF	TGTGCCAGAAGCTTGAGACCGCTCCAAGAGACCCAGTACTTC
TRBV7-3	15	TRBJ1-6	TRBD1	.	CASSLTYRGNSPLHF	TGTGCCAGCAGCTTAACGTACAGGGGTAATTCACCCCTCCACTTT
TRBV7-9	16	TRBJ2-1	.	once	CASSMYSGVTYNEQFF	TGTGCCAGCAGCATGTATAGCGGTGTCACCTACAATGAGCAGTTCTTC
TRBV7-9	15	TRBJ1-1	TRBD1	.	CASSKPGGIGTEAFF	TGTGCCAGCAGCAAACCAGGGGGAATCGGCACTGAAGCTTTCTTT
TRBV28	17	TRBJ2-3	TRBD1	.	CASSSWGTGGLTDTQYF	TGTGCCAGCAGTTCCTGGGGGACAGGGGGCTTAACAGATACGCAGTATTTT
TRBV7-9	14	TRBJ2-1	.	.	CASSLGLGGDEQFF	TGTGCCAGCAGCTTGGGGCTTGGGGGCGATGAGCAGTTCTTC
TRBV7-6	15	TRBJ1-1	.	.	CASSSTRVNGAEAFF	TGTGCCAGCAGCTCAACTAGGGTAAATGGCGCTGAAGCTTTCTTT
TRBV14	12	TRBJ2-5	.	.	CASSQDWGEQYF	TGTGCCAGCAGCCAAGATTGGGGGGAGCAGTACTTC
TRBV5-6	15	TRBJ2-2	.	.	CASSLGPSNTGELFF	TGTGCCAGCAGCTTAGGCCCGTCGAACACCGGGGAGCTGTTTTTT
TRBV12-5	14	TRBJ2-1	.	once	CASGLVLGGYEQFF	TGTGCTAGTGGTTTGGTCTTAGGAGGGTATGAGCAGTTCTTC
TRBV19	13	TRBJ2-2	.	.	CATRQGGTGELFF	TGTGCCACCCGACAGGGAGGCACCGGGGAGCTGTTTTTT
TRBV5-4	15	TRBJ2-2	.	.	CASSFDSLATGELFF	TGTGCCAGCAGCTTTGACAGCCTTGCGACCGGGGAGCTGTTTTTT
TRBV13	14	TRBJ1-2	.	.	CASSTRSGLSGYTF	TGTGCCAGCAGCACCCGGTCGGGGCTGAGCGGCTACACCTTC
TRBV28	15	TRBJ1-4	.	.	CASREGGPTNEKLFF	TGTGCCAGCAGGGAGGGGGGACCAACTAATGAAAAACTGTTTTTT
TRBV7-2	16	TRBJ2-7	TRBD2	once	CASSWGGAGGLYEQYF	TGTGCCAGCAGCTGGGGTGGAGCGGGGGGTCTCTACGAGCAGTACTTC
TRBV7-2	14	TRBJ1-2	.	few	CASSPPGQRSGYTF	TGTGCCAGCAGCCCTCCGGGGCAGAGGAGTGGCTACACCTTC
TRBV7-6	16	TRBJ2-5	TRBD1	.	CASSPRGTGYGETQYF	TGTGCCAGCAGCCCCCGGGGGACAGGGTATGGGGAGACCCAGTACTTC
TRBV2	14	TRBJ2-4	.	.	CASSETGRENIQYF	TGTGCCAGCAGTGAAACGGGGCGGGAAAACATTCAGTACTTC
TRBV25-1	16	TRBJ2-1	TRBD1	once	CASSSPGQANYNEQFF	TGTGCCAGCAGTAGCCCGGGACAGGCCAACTACAATGAGCAGTTCTTC